This T cell receptor beta chain was recorded in a study of response to subunit inactivated influenza vaccine. Study-level results: Few new T cells, the authors suggested, are recruited by each seasonal influenza vaccination.

There are a few counts of this clonotype. The antigen is undetermined. TCRdb recomputed calls from the RT-PCR reads with MiXCR, one row per CDR3 protein. The data hold some 500,000 distinct CDR3 sequences, with 16% observed a single time. Trimming removed 0 bases from V and 2 bases from J, with 12 bases in between. This CDR3 comprises 16 residues. In germline, CDR1 is SEHNR, CDR2 FQNEAQ (reference sequence). The J gene is TRBJ2-3, the V gene TRBV7-9; D uncertain. Source: CD4+ T cells sorted from PBMCs, taken less than 30 months after vaccination. This TCR was recovered from a man between 50 and 69 years old who received an inactivated influenza vaccine. CDR3 sequence reads: CASSLAYSGHTDTQYF. CDR3 in DNA: TGTGCCAGCAGCTTAGCTTATTCGGGCCACACAGATACGCAGTATTTT.